The sequence of this TCR beta chain was determined in a study of blood T cell repertoires in COVID-19. V was cut by 6 bases and J by 0 bases, with 15 bases left in between. The CDR3 extends over 16 amino acids. The germline CDR1 and CDR2 sequences are MDHEN and SYDVKM. Seattle enrolled patients during active infection and tracked them longitudinally. Method: immunoSEQ multiplex PCR; TCRdb's copy keeps in-frame clones and lacks some. This sample has roughly 150,000 clones, with around 85% found just once. Source material: peripheral blood. The chain has TRBV28 and TRBJ2-4, with D maybe TRBD2 (6 bases). The origin of this receptor is a man older than 75 with COVID-19, enrolled during active disease. The CDR3 DNA reads TGTGCCAGCAGGCTGCGGGACTCCCTAGCCAAAAACATTCAGTACTTC. This sequence encodes CASRLRDSLAKNIQYF. The whole variable domain, remainder taken from reference TRBV28 and TRBJ2-4, is DVKVTQSSRYLVKRTGEKVFLECVQDMDHENMFWYRQDPGLGLRLIYFSYDVKMKEKGDIPEGYSVSREKKERFSLILESASTNQTSMYLCASRLRDSLAKNIQYFGAGTRLSVL.